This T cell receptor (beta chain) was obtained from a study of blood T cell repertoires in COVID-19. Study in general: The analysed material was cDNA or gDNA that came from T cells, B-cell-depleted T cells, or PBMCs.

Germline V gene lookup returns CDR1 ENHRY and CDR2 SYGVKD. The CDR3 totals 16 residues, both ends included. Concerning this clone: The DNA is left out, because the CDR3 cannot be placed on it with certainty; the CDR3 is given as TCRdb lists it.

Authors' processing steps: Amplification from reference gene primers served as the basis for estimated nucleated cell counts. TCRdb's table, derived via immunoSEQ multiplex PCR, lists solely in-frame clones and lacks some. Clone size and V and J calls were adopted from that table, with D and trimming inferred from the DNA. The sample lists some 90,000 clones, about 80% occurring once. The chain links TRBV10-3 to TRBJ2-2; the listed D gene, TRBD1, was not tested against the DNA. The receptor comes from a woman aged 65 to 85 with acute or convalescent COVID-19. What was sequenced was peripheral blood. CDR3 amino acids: CAISASLDKNTGELFF.